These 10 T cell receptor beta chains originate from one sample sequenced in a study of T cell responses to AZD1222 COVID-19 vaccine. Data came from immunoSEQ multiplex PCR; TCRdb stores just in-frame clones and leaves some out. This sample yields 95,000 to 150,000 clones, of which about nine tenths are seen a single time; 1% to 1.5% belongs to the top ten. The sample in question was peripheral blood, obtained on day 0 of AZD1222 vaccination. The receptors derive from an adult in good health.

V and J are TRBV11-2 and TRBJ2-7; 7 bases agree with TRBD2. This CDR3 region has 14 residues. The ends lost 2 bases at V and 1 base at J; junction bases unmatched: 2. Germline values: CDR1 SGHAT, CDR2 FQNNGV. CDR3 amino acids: CASSLWGGSYEQYF. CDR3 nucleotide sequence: TGTGCCAGCAGCTTATGGGGGGGGTCCTACGAGCAGTACTTC.

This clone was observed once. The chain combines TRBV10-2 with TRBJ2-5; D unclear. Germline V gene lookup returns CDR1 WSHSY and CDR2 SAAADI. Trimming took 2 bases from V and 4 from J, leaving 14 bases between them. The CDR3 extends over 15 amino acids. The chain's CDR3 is CASSEPSQALETQYF. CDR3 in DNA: TGCGCCAGCAGTGAGCCGAGTCAGGCGTTAGAGACCCAGTACTTC.

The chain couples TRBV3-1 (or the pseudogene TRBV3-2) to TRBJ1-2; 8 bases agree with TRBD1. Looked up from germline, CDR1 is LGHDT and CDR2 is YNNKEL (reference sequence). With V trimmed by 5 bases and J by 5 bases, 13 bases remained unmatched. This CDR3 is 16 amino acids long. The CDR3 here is CASSGEDRALIYGYTF. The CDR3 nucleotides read TGTGCCAGCAGCGGAGAGGACAGGGCCCTTATATATGGCTACACCTTC.

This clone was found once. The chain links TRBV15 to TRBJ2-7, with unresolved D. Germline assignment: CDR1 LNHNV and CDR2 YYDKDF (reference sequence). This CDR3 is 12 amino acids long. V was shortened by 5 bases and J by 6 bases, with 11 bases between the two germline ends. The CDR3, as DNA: TGTGCCACCAGCGTAGACAACGGCGAGCAGTACTTC. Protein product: CATSVDNGEQYF.

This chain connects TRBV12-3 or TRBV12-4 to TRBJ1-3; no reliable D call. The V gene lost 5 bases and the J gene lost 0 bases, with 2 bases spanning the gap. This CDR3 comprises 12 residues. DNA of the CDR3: TGTGCCAGCAGTACCTCTGGAAACACCATATATTTT. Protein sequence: CASSTSGNTIYF.

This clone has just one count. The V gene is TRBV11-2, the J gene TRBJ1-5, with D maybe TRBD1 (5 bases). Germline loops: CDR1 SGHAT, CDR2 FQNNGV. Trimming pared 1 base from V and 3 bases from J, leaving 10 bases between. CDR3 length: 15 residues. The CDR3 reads CASSLGQGSNQPQHF. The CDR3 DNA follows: TGTGCCAGCAGCTTAGGTCAGGGTTCCAATCAGCCCCAGCATTTT.

CDR3 sequence reads: CASSDRYEQYF. DNA for the CDR3: TGTGCCAGCAGTGACAGATACGAGCAGTACTTC. The chain has TRBV2 and TRBJ2-7; no firm D call. This CDR3 has 11 residues. Germline V gene data show CDR1 as SNHLY and CDR2 as FYNNEI. V was cut by 3 bases and J by 4 bases, with 4 bases left in between.

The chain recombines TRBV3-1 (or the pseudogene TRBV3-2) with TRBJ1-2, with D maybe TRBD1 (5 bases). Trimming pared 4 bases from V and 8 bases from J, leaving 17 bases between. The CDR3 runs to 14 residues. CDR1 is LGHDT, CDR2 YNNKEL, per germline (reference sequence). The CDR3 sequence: CASSLTWGDWGYTF. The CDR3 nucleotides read TGTGCCAGCAGCCTTACCTGGGGGGACTGGGGCTACACCTTC.

The CDR3 DNA reads TGTGCCAGCAGCCCTCGACTAGCGGAGAGCACAGATACGCAGTATTTT. The encoded protein is CASSPRLAESTDTQYF. This chain links TRBV9 with TRBJ2-3, with 9 bases identical to TRBD2. In germline, CDR1 is SGDLS, CDR2 YYNGEE. The CDR3 totals 16 residues. V lost 4 bases, J lost 0 bases, and 6 bases stayed unmatched.

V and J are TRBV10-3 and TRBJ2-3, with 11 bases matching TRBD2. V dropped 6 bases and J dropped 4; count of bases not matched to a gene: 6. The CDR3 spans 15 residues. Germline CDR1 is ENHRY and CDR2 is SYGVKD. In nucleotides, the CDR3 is TGTGCCATCAGGATAGCGGGGGGGCCGTCAGATACGCAGTATTTT. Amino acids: CAIRIAGGPSDTQYF.